Shown below are 10 T cell receptor beta chains from a single sample sequenced in a study of T cells in localized non-small cell lung cancer. Measured with immunoSEQ multiplex PCR; TCRdb has only the in-frame clones, and not every one. The sample has about 2,300 clones, 35% to 45% seen once. The sample in question was lymph node tissue, obtained before any cancer treatment. These receptors all stem from a male donor aged 60 or over with stage II squamous cell lung carcinoma.

This chain joins TRBV30 and TRBJ1-1, with no clear D. CDR1 GTSNPN and CDR2 SVGIG come from the germline V gene (reference sequence). Trimming pared 2 bases from V and 8 bases from J, leaving 9 bases between. The CDR3 runs to 11 residues. This chain's CDR3 is CAWSSGLEAFF. CDR3 nucleotide sequence: TGTGCCTGGAGTAGTGGTCTGGAAGCTTTCTTT.

J is TRBJ2-5 and V is TRBV18; no definite D call. Trimming cost V 3 bases and J 4 bases, with 6 bases left between them. CDR3 length equals 12 residues. The germline CDR1 and CDR2 sequences are KGHSH and LQKENI. The chain's CDR3 is CASSPTRETQYF. For the CDR3, the DNA is TGTGCCAGCTCACCTACCCGAGAGACCCAGTACTTC.

This clone was detected only a few times. The J gene is TRBJ2-7, the V gene TRBV6-8, with D unclear. The CDR3 spans 14 residues. The V end was cut by 4 bases, the J end by 0 bases, with 10 bases between. The germline gives CDR1 MNHGY, CDR2 SAAAGT. The CDR3 here is CASSWTVSSYEQYF. As DNA, the CDR3 is TGTGCCAGCAGTTGGACGGTTAGCTCCTACGAGCAGTACTTC.

The J gene is TRBJ2-4, the V gene TRBV10-3; 10 bases are a match to TRBD2. The CDR3 is 17 amino acids. Germline CDR1 is ENHRY and CDR2 is SYGVKD. V lost 3 bases, J lost 2 bases, and 7 bases stayed unmatched. The CDR3 bases are TGTGCCATCAGTGAAGGTCTAGCGGGAGTAACCAAAAACATTCAGTACTTC. This sequence encodes CAISEGLAGVTKNIQYF.

J is TRBJ1-1 and V is TRBV6-8, with D possibly matching TRBD1 (6 bases). Germline lookup yields CDR1 MNHGY and CDR2 SAAAGT. With 5 bases removed from V and 2 bases from J, the gap between germline ends came to 15 bases. CDR3 length: 15 residues. The CDR3 reads CASSDGTNYNTEAFF. CDR3 bases: TGTGCCAGCAGTGACGGGACAAACTACAACACTGAAGCTTTCTTT.

In its sample, this clone was seen a few times. The chain links TRBV9 to TRBJ1-5; 7 nucleotides line up with TRBD1. This CDR3 region has 15 residues. The J segment lost 3 bases and the V segment lost 7 bases, leaving 10 bases of the junction unmatched. CDR1 and CDR2 (germline): SGDLS, YYNGEE. CDR3 in amino acids: CASSVGDRPNQPQHF. CDR3 DNA: TGTGCCAGCTCTGTGGGGGACAGACCCAATCAGCCCCAGCATTTT.

The V gene is TRBV30, the J gene TRBJ1-2; D unclear. The CDR3 is 12 amino acids. The V and J ends lost 0 bases and 8 bases respectively, with 10 bases between them. Germline CDR1 is GTSNPN and CDR2 is SVGIG (reference sequence). DNA of the CDR3: TGTGCCTGGAGTGTATCTGGGCGCGGCTACACCTTC. Its protein is CAWSVSGRGYTF.

In its sample, this clone ranks as medium-sized. The J gene is TRBJ1-1, the V gene TRBV6-1, with 7 bases that match TRBD1. V lost 1 base to trimming and J lost 4 bases; unmatched junction nucleotides: 3. This CDR3 region has 14 residues. Germline values: CDR1 MNHNS, CDR2 SASEGT. CDR3 bases: TGTGCCAGCAGTGAAGTAGGGGGCCGCACTGAAGCTTTCTTT. Protein product: CASSEVGGRTEAFF.

In DNA, the CDR3 is TGTGCCAGCAGCTTAGTTACTAGCACAGATACGCAGTATTTT. This translates into CASSLVTSTDTQYF. The rearrangement links TRBV11-3 to TRBJ2-3; D remains ambiguous. Trimming shortened V by 1 base and J by 0 bases, and 5 bases separated the two germline ends. CDR1 and CDR2 (germline): SGHNT, YENEEA. The CDR3 runs 14 residues.

The gene calls are TRBV6-8 and TRBJ1-2; D remains unclear. CDR3 length equals 16 residues. CDR1 is MNHGY, CDR2 SAAAGT, per germline. Trimming left V 11 bases short and J 4 bases short, with 26 bases between. This chain's CDR3 is CAATPGRPHYGYGYTF. CDR3 in DNA: TGTGCCGCCACCCCGGGCAGGCCGCATTATGGCTATGGCTACACCTTC.